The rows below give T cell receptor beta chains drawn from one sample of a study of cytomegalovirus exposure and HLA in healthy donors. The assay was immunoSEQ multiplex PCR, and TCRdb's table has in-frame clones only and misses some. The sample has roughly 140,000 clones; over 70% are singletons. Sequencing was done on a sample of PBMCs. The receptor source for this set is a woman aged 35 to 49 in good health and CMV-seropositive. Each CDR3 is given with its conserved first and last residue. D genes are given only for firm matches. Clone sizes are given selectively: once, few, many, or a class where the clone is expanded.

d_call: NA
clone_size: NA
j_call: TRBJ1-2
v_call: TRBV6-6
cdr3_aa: CASTEGAGWGYTF
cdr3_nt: TGTGCCAGCACCGAAGGTGCAGGCTGGGGCTACACCTTC

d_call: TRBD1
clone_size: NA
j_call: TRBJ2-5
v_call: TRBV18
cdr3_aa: CASSAGTGQETQYF
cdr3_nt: TGTGCCAGCTCAGCCGGGACAGGGCAAGAGACCCAGTACTTC

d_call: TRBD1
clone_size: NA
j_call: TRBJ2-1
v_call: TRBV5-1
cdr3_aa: CASSFGTGNEQFF
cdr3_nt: TGCGCCAGCAGCTTCGGGACAGGCAATGAGCAGTTCTTC

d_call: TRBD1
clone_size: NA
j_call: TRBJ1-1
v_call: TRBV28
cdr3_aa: CASSSGTGGFIFF
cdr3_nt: TGTGCCAGCAGTTCGGGGACAGGGGGCTTCATTTTCTTT

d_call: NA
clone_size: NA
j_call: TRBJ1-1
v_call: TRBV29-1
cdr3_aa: CSGTKSNTEAFF
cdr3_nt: TGCAGCGGCACAAAATCGAACACTGAAGCTTTCTTT

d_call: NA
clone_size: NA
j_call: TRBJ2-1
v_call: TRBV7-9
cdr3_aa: CASSLGPQAPEQFF
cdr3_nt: TGTGCCAGCAGCTTAGGGCCCCAGGCCCCAGAGCAGTTCTTC

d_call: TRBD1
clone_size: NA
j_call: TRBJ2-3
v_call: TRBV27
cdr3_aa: CASSWTGVTDTQYF
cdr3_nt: TGTGCCAGCAGTTGGACAGGGGTCACAGATACGCAGTATTTT

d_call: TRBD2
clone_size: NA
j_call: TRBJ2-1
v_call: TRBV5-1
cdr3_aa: CASTETPGTKNEQFF
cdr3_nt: TGCGCCAGCACCGAAACTCCCGGGACTAAAAATGAGCAGTTCTTC

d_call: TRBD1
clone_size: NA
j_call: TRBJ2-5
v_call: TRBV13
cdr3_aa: CASSDRQGEETQYF
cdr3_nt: TGTGCCAGCAGCGACAGACAGGGGGAAGAGACCCAGTACTTC

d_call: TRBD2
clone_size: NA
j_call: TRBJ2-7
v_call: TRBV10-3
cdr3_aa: CAISESIEWLAGPSSYEQYF
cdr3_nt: TGTGCCATCAGTGAGTCGATTGAGTGGCTAGCGGGGCCTAGCTCCTACGAGCAGTACTTC

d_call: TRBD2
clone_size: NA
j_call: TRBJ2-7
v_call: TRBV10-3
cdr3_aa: CAISEAGGSSYEQYF
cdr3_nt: TGTGCCATCAGTGAAGCGGGGGGCTCGTCCTACGAGCAGTACTTC

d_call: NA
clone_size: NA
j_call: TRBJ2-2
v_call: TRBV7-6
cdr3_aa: CASSLITYNTGELFF
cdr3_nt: TGTGCCAGCAGCTTAATTACTTACAACACCGGGGAGCTGTTTTTT

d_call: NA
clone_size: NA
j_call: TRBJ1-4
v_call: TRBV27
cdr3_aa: CASSPNSNEKLFF
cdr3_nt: TGTGCCAGCAGTCCCAACAGTAATGAAAAACTGTTTTTT

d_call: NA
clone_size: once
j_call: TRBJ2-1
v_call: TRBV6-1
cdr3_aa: CASSDSAGWNEQFF
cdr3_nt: TGTGCCAGCAGTGACTCGGCGGGGTGGAATGAGCAGTTCTTC

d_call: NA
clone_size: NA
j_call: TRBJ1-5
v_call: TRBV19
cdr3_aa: CASSQGNQPQHF
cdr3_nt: TGTGCCAGTAGTCAGGGTAATCAGCCCCAGCATTTT

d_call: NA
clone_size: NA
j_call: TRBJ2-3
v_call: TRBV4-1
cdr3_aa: CASSQDGLTDTQYF
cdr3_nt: TGCGCCAGCAGCCAAGATGGACTCACAGATACGCAGTATTTT

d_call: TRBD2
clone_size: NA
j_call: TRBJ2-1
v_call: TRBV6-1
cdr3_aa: CASRRLAGAGNEQFF
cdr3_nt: TGTGCCAGCAGAAGACTAGCGGGGGCGGGAAATGAGCAGTTCTTC

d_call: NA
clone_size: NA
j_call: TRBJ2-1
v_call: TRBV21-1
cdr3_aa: CASSTGGRTYNEQFF
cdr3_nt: TGTGCCAGCAGCACGGGGGGTCGGACATACAATGAGCAGTTCTTC

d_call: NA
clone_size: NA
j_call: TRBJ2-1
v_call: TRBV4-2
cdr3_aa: CASSLWLAYDNNEQFF
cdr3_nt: TGTGCCAGCAGCCTATGGCTAGCGTATGATAACAATGAGCAGTTCTTC

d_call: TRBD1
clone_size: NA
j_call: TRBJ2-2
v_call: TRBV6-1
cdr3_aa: CASRQTGTTGELFF
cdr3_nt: TGTGCCAGCAGGCAGACAGGGACCACCGGGGAGCTGTTTTTT

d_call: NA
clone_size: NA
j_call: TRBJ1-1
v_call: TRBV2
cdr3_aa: CASRPQGNEAFF
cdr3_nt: TGTGCCAGCAGGCCTCAGGGTAATGAAGCTTTCTTT

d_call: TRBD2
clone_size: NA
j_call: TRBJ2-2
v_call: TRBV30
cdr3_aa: CAWSTGLAGGSLTGELFF
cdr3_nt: TGTGCCTGGAGTACCGGCCTAGCGGGGGGTTCGTTGACCGGGGAGCTGTTTTTT

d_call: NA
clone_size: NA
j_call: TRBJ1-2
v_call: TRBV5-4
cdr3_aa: CASSLEQIYGYTF
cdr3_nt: TGTGCCAGCAGCTTGGAACAGATCTATGGCTACACCTTC

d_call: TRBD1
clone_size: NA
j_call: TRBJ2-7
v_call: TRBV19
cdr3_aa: CASSSPGTGVWEQYF
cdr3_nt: TGTGCCAGTAGTAGCCCCGGGACAGGGGTCTGGGAGCAGTACTTC

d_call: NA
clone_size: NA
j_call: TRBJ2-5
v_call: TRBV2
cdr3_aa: CASSQGQTQETQYF
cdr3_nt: TGTGCCAGCAGCCAGGGACAAACCCAAGAGACCCAGTACTTC

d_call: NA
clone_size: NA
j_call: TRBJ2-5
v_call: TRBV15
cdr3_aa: CATSRKPPPVGQGETQYF
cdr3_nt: TGTGCCACCAGCAGAAAACCGCCCCCGGTGGGCCAGGGGGAGACCCAGTACTTC

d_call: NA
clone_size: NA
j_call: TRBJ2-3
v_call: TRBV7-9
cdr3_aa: CASSLSDAQLDF
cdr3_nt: TGTGCCAGCAGCTTATCGGATGCGCAACTAGATTTT

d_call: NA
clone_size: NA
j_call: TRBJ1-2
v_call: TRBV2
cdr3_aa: CASNGRRNYGYTF
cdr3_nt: TGTGCCAGCAATGGCCGCCGTAACTATGGCTACACCTTC

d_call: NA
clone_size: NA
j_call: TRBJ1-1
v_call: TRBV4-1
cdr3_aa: CASSLGTSEDRAFF
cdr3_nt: TGCGCCAGCAGCCTCGGGACATCCGAAGACAGAGCTTTCTTT

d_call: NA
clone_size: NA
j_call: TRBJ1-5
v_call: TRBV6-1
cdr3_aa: CASRERVDQPQHF
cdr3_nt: TGTGCCAGCAGGGAGAGAGTAGATCAGCCCCAGCATTTT

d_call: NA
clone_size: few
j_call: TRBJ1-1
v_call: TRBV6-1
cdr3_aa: CASSGQNEAFF
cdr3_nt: TGTGCCAGCAGTGGACAGAATGAAGCTTTCTTT

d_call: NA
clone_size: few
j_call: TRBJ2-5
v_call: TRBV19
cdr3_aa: CASSIGRVETQYF
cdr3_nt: TGTGCCAGTAGTATCGGCAGGGTGGAGACCCAGTACTTC

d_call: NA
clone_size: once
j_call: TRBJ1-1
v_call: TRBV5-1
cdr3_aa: CASSRGFGNTEAFF
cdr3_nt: TGCGCCAGCAGCCGAGGGTTCGGGAACACTGAAGCTTTCTTT

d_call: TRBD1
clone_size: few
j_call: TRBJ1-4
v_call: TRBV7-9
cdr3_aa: CASRPGQGRREKLFF
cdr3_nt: TGTGCCAGCAGACCAGGACAGGGCAGAAGAGAAAAACTGTTTTTT

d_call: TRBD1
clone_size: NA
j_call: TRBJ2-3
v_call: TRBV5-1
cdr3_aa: CASSPGTGGSDTQYF
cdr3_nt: TGCGCCAGCAGCCCGGGGACAGGGGGCTCAGATACGCAGTATTTT

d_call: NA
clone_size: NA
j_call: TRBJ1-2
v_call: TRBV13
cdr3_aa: CASSFRARAHYGYTF
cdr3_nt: TGTGCCAGCAGCTTCAGGGCCAGGGCCCACTATGGCTACACCTTC

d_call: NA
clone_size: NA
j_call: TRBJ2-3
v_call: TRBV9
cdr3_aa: CASSVGDTDTQYF
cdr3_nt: TGTGCCAGCAGCGTAGGAGACACAGATACGCAGTATTTT

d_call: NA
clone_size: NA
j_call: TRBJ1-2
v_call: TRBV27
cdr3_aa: CASSSSPTNTGWFGYTF
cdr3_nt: TGTGCCAGCAGTTCCAGCCCGACCAATACAGGGTGGTTTGGCTACACCTTC

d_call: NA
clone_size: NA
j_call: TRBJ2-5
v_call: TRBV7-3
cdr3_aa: CASSRHHQETQYF
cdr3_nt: TGTGCCAGCAGTCGACACCACCAAGAGACCCAGTACTTC

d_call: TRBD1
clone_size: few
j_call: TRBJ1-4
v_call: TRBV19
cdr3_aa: CATTGQGGEKLFF
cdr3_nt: TGTGCCACTACGGGACAGGGAGGTGAAAAACTGTTTTTT

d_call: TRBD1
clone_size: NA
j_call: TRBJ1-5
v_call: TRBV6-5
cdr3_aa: CASSPTGGRNQPQHF
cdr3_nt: TGTGCCAGCAGCCCGACAGGGGGAAGGAATCAGCCCCAGCATTTT

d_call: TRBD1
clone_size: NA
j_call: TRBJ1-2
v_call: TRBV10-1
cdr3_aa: CASSESPATGYYGYTF
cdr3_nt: TGCGCCAGCAGTGAGTCACCGGCGACAGGGTACTATGGCTACACCTTC

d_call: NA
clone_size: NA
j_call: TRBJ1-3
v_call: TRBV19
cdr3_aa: CASQTVNSGNTIYF
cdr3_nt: TGTGCCAGCCAGACAGTAAACTCTGGAAACACCATATATTTT

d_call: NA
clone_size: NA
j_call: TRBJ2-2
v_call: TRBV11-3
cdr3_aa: CASSLGGDDRVYLELFF
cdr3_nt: TGTGCCAGCAGCTTAGGGGGGGACGACAGGGTCTATCTGGAGCTGTTTTTT

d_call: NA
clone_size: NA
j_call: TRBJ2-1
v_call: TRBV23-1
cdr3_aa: CASSQSQRVNNEQFF
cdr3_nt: TGCGCCAGCAGTCAATCCCAGCGGGTGAACAATGAGCAGTTCTTC